This T cell receptor (beta chain) emerged from a study of cytomegalovirus exposure and HLA in healthy donors. Overall study findings and caveats: Presence/absence analyses took donor sequencing depth as roughly uniform.

This clone has just one count. What it recognizes is unknown. The CDR3 is 16 amino acids. V lost 6 bases to trimming and J lost 0 bases, with 18 bases between them. The primer mix had 60 Vbeta and 13 Jbeta primers. The data were produced by immunoSEQ multiplex PCR, yet TCRdb's version contains in-frame clones alone and is incomplete. The sample consists of tens of thousands of clones, 70% to 90% of them appearing once. V and J are TRBV23-1 and TRBJ2-7, with D perhaps TRBD1 (6 bases). TRBV23-1 is placed among ORFs of uncertain function. This clonotype originated in a man younger than 35 in good health and CMV-seronegative. Specimen: PBMCs. The CDR3 is CASSQGKGQPSYEQYF. CDR3 DNA: TGCGCCAGCAGCCAAGGAAAAGGACAGCCCTCCTACGAGCAGTACTTC.